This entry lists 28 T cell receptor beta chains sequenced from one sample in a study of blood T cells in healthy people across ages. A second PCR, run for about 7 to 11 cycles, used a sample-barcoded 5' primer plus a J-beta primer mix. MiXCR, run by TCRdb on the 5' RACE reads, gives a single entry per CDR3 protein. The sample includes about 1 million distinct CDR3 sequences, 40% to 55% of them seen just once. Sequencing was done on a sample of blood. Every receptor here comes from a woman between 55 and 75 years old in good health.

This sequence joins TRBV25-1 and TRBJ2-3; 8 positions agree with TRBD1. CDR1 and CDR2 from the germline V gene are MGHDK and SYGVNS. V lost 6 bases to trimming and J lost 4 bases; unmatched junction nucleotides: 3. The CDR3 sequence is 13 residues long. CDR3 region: CASRDRGADTQYF. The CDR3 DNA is TGTGCCAGCAGAGACAGGGGCGCAGATACGCAGTATTTT.

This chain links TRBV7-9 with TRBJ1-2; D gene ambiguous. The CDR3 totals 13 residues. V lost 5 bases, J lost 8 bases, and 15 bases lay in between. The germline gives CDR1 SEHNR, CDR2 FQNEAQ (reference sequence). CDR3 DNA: TGTGCCAGCAGCGCCCCGCCCCCGGGGGGCTACACCTTC. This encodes CASSAPPPGGYTF.

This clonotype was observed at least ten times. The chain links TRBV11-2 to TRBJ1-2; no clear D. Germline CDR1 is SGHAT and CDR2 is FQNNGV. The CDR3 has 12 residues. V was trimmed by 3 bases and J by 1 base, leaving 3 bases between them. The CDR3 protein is CASSFSNYGYTF. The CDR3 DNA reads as TGTGCCAGCAGCTTCAGTAACTATGGCTACACCTTC.

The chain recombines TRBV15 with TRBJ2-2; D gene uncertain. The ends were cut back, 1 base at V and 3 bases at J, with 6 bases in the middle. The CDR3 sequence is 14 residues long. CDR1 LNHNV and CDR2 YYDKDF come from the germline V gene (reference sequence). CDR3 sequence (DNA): TGTGCCACCAGCAGAGGTAGTTACACCGGGGAGCTGTTTTTT. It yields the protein CATSRGSYTGELFF.

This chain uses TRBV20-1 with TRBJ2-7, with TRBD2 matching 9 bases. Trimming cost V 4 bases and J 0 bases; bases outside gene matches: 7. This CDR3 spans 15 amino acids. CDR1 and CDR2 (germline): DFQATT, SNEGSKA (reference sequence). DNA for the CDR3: TGCAGTGCTACTATAGCGGGGGTAGCCTCCTACGAGCAGTACTTC. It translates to CSATIAGVASYEQYF.

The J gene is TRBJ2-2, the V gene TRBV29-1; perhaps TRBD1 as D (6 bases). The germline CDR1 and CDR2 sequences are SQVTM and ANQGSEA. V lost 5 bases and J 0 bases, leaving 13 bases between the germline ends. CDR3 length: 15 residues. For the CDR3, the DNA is TGCAGCGTTCAGTGGGACACCGCGAACACCGGGGAGCTGTTTTTT. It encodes CSVQWDTANTGELFF.

CDR3 loop: CASSPGTSYYEQYF. The CDR3 DNA follows: TGTGCCAGCTCACCAGGGACTAGCTACTACGAGCAGTACTTC. The chain uses TRBV18 and TRBJ2-7; 9 positions agree with TRBD2. The germline V gene has CDR1 KGHSH and CDR2 LQKENI. The ends lost 2 bases at V and 3 bases at J; junction bases unmatched: 2. This CDR3 spans 14 amino acids.

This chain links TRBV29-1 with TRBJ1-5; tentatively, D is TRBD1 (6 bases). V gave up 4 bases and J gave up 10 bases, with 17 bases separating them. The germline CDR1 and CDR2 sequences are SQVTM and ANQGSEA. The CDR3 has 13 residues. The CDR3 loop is CSVGHNPDSPQHF. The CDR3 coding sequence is TGCAGCGTTGGGCACAATCCGGACAGTCCCCAGCATTTT.

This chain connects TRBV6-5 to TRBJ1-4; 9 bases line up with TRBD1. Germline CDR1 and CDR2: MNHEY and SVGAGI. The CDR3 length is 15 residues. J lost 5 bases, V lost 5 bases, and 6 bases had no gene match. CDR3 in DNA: TGTGCCAGCAGTAGAACCGGGACAGGGAATGAAAAACTGTTTTTT. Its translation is CASSRTGTGNEKLFF.

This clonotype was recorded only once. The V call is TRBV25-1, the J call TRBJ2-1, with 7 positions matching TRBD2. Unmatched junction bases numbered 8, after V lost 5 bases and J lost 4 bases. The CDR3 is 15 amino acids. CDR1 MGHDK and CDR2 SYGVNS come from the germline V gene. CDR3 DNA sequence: TGTGCCAGCAGTAGTGGCGGGAGCTTTTACAATGAGCAGTTCTTC. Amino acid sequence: CASSSGGSFYNEQFF.

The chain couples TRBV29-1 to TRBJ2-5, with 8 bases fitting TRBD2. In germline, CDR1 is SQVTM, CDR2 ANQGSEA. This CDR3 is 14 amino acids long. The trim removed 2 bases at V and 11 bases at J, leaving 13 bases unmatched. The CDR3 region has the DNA TGCAGCGTTGAAAGCCTAGCGGGTTACAATGAGCAGTACTTC. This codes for CSVESLAGYNEQYF. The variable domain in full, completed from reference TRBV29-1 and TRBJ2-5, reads SAVISQKPSRDICQRGTSLTIQCQVDSQVTMMFWYRQQPGQSLTLIATANQGSEATYESGFVIDKFPISRPNLTFSTLTVSNMSPEDSSIYLCSVESLAGYNEQYFGPGTRLLVL.

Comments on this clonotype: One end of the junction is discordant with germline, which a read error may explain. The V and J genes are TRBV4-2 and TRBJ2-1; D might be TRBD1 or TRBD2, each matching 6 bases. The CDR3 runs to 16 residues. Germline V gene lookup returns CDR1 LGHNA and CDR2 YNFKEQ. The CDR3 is CASRDRAGHPLYERYF. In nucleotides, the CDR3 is TGTGCCAGCAGGGATAGGGCGGGACACCCACTCTACGAGCGGTACTTC.

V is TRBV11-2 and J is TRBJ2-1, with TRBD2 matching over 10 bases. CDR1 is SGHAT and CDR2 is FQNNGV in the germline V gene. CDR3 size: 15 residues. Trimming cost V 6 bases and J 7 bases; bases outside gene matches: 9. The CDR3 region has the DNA TGTGCCAGCAGACCGGGACTAGCGAGTAGGAATGAGCAGTTCTTC. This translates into CASRPGLASRNEQFF.

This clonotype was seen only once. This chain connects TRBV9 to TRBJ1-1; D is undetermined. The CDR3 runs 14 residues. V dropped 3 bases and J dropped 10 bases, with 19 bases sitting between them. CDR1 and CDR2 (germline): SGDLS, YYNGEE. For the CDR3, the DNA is TGTGCCAGCAGCGCAGCTTCCGGGGTCTCTGCAGCTTTCTTT. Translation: CASSAASGVSAAFF.

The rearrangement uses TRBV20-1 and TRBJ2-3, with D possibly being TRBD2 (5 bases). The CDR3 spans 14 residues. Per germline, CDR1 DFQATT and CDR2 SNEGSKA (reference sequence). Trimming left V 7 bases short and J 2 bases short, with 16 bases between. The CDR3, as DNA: TGCAGTGTTCTACCCGGGGTCTCCACAGATACGCAGTATTTT. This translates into CSVLPGVSTDTQYF.

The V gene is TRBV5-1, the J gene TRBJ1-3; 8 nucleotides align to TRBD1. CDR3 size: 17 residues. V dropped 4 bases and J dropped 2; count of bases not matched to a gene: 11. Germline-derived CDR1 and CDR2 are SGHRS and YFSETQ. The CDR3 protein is CASSGIGQGLPGNTIYF. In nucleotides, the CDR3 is TGCGCCAGCAGCGGGATCGGACAGGGTCTACCTGGAAACACCATATATTTT.

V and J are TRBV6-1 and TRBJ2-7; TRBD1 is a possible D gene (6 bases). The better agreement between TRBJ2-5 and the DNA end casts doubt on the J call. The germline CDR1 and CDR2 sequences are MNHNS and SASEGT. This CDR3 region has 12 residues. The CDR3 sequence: CASAGDGETQYF. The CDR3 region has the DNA TGTGCCAGCGCAGGGGACGGGGAGACCCAGTACTTC.

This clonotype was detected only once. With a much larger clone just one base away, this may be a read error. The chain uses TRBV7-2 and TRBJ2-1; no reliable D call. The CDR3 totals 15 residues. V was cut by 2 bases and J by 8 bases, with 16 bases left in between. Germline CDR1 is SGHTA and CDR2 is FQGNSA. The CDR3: CASSLKTLFIDEQFF. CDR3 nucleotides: TGTGCCAGCAGCTTAAAGACCCTGTTCATCGATGAGCAGTTCTTC. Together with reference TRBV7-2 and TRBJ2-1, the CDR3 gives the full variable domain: GAGVSQSPSNKVTEKGKDVELRCDPISGHTALYWYRQSLGQGLEFLIYFQGNSAPDKSGLPSDRFSAERTGGSVSTLTIQRTQQEDSAVYLCASSLKTLFIDEQFFGPGTRLTVL.

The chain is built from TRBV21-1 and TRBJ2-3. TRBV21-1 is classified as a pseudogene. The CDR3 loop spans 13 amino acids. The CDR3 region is CASSKPRTDTQYF. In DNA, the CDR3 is TGTGCCAGCAGCAAACCCCGCACAGATACGCAGTATTTT.

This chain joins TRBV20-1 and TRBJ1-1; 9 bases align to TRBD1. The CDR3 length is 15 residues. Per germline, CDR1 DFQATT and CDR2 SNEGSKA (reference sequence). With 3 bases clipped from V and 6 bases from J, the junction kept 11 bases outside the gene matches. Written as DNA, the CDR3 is TGCAGTGCTAGGCTCCACCGGGACAGGGTCCCTGAAGCTTTCTTT. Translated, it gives CSARLHRDRVPEAFF.

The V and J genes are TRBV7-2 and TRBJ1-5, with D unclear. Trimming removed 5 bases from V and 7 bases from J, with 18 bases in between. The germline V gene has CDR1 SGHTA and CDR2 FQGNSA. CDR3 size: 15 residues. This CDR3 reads CASSARTGSFQPQHF. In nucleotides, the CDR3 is TGTGCCAGCAGCGCCCGGACGGGGAGTTTCCAGCCCCAGCATTTT.

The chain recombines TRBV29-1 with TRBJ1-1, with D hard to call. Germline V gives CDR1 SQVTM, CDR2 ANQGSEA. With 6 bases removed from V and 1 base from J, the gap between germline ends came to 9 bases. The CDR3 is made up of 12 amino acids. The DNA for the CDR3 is TGCAGCGTCAGGCCTGGGAACACTGAAGCTTTCTTT. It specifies CSVRPGNTEAFF. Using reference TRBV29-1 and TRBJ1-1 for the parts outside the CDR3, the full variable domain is SAVISQKPSRDICQRGTSLTIQCQVDSQVTMMFWYRQQPGQSLTLIATANQGSEATYESGFVIDKFPISRPNLTFSTLTVSNMSPEDSSIYLCSVRPGNTEAFFGQGTRLTVV.

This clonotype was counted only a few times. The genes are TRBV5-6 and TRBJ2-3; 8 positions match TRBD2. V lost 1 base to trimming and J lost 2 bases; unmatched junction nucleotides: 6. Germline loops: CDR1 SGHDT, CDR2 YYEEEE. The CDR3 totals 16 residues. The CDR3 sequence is CASSLSLAGITDTQYF. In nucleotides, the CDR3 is TGTGCCAGCAGCTTGAGTCTAGCGGGTATCACAGATACGCAGTATTTT.

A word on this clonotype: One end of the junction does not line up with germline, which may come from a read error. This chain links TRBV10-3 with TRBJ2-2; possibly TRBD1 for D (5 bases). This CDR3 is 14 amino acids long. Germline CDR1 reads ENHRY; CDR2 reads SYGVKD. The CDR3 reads CASEQGGNIGELFF. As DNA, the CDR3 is TGTGCCTCAGAGCAGGGTGGGAACATCGGGGAGCTGTTTTTT.

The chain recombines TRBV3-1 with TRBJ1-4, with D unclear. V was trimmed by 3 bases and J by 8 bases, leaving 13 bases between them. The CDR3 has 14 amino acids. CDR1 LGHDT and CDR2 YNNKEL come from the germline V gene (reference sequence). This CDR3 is CASSQSGSAEKLFF. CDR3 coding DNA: TGTGCCAGCAGCCAGTCTGGGTCCGCCGAAAAACTGTTTTTT.

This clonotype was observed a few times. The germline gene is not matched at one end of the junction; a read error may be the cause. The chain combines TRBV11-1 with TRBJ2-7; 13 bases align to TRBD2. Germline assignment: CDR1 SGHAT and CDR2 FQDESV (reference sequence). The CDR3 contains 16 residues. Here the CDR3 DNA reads TGTGCCAGCAGCTTCGGGACTAGCGGGGTCTCCTACAAGCAGTACTTC. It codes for CASSFGTSGVSYKQYF.

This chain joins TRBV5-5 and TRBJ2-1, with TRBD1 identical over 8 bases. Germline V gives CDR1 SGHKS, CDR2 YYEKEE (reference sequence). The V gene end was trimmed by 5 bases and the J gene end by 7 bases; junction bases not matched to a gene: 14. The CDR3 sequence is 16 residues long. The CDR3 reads CASSNAHRGTGNEQFF. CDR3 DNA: TGTGCCAGCAGTAACGCCCACAGGGGGACGGGGAATGAGCAGTTCTTC.

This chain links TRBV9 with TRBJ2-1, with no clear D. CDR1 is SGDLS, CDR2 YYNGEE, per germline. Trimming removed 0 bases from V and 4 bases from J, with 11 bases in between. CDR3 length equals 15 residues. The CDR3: CASSVAGSPYNEQFF. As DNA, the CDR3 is TGTGCCAGCAGCGTAGCTGGATCCCCTTACAATGAGCAGTTCTTC.